This note documents a single T cell receptor beta chain sequence. Methods used by the authors: Scientists estimated how many nucleated cells there were by amplifying reference gene primers. Using immunoSEQ multiplex PCR, the repertoire was profiled, and TCRdb retains in-frame clones only, with some absent. D and trimming come from the DNA, and the V and J calls and clone size come from that table. The repertoire consists of a few hundred thousand clones, with around 83% occurring once and the leading ten covering 1% to 1.5%. The sample originates from a study of blood T cell repertoires in COVID-19. Whole-study context: Donors in the United States, Italy and Spain gave samples during acute or convalescent COVID-19. Nucleic acid was either cDNA or gDNA, and it came from T cells, B-cell-depleted T cells, or PBMCs.

This CDR3 spans 13 amino acids. Trimming pared 3 bases from V and 2 bases from J, leaving 7 bases between. The germline CDR1 and CDR2 sequences are KGHSH and LQKENI. The V gene is TRBV18, the J gene TRBJ1-1; D not resolved. The source of this sequence is a woman aged 45-65 years with acute or convalescent COVID-19. The source material was peripheral blood. Here the CDR3 reads CASSPIKNTEAFF. The CDR3 DNA follows: TGTGCCAGCTCACCCATCAAAAACACTGAAGCTTTCTTT.